The clone carrying this T cell receptor beta chain was observed a few times. Its target is not known. CD4+ T cells that had been cultured provided DNA sequenced with the Oncomine TCR Beta short-read assay. TCRdb reanalysed the PCR reads using MiXCR and keeps one entry per CDR3 protein. The repertoire holds about 15,000 distinct CDR3 sequences, with 21% as singletons. V lost 9 bases and J lost 7; bases outside the gene matches: 12. CDR3 size: 15 residues. Germline lookup yields CDR1 SNHLY and CDR2 FYNNEI. The data were taken from a study of vaccination and CD4 T cells after COVID-19. For the study at large: Participants were given two doses of BNT162b2 or mRNA-1273 vaccine. From HCoV-229E, HCoV-OC43, HCoV-NL63 and SARS-CoV-2, overlapping spike peptides were used to stimulate the cells.

The treatment: approximately nine-day PBMC culture with coronavirus spike peptide pools or control peptides (ViraFEST assay). Around 2.1 million PBMCs went into each well for culture with roughly 10 IU/ml IL-2 and 10 ug/ml peptide pools. Regarding the study as a whole: With convalescent patients, a median roughly 83% of reactive clones emerged solely after vaccination.

The V call is TRBV2, the J call TRBJ2-1; the match to TRBD2 covers 10 bases. The sample consisted of CD4+ T cells from blood, cultured in vitro, taken before SARS-CoV-2 vaccination. The TCR was taken from a human donor who received a COVID-19 vaccine. The CDR3 protein is CASLFEAGGRNEQFF. DNA for the CDR3: TGTGCCAGTCTTTTCGAAGCGGGGGGGCGGAATGAGCAGTTCTTC.